The T cell receptor beta chain described here comes from a study of regulatory T cells in long-lasting Graves disease. Notes on the study in general: Segments TRBV28, TRBJ1-2 and TRBJ2-5 showed preferential usage in persistent disease.

Details on this clonotype: Its antigen is still unknown.

CDR3 size: 14 residues. Per the germline V gene, CDR1 is GTSNPN and CDR2 is SVGIG (reference sequence). Trimming shortened V by 2 bases and J by 6 bases, and 13 bases separated the two germline ends. Arm-PCR of CDR3 regions and iRepertoire HTBI primers were used to build TCR beta libraries. Each CDR3 protein gets one entry after TCRdb re-called the multiplex PCR reads with MiXCR. The sample includes a few hundred thousand distinct CDR3 sequences, roughly 15% seen only once; the top ten take about 19%. Documented time point: newly diagnosed GD, antithyroid drugs for less than 3 months. With RNA extracted from PBMCs as input, the TCR library was made. Collection of peripheral blood (around 10 milliliters) was done using EDTA tubes. The sample was also linked to a second study, of T cells in Graves' hyperthyroidism and ophthalmopathy.

This sequence originates from a woman aged 18-30 years with Graves disease. V and J are TRBV30 and TRBJ1-4; possibly TRBD1 for D (6 bases). The material was peripheral blood mononuclear cells (PBMCs), obtained at new diagnosis, from a patient treated with antithyroid drugs. The CDR3 DNA reads as TGTGCCTGGAGTACGGGGGCGGAAGATGAAAAACTGTTTTTT. Amino acid sequence: CAWSTGAEDEKLFF. The full variable domain, its missing parts supplied by reference TRBV30 and TRBJ1-4, is SQTIHQWPATLVQPVGSPLSLECTVEGTSNPNLYWYRQAAGRGLQLLFYSVGIGQISSEVPQNLSASRPQDRQFILSSKKLLLSDSGFYLCAWSTGAEDEKLFFGSGTQLSVL.